Listed below are T cell receptor beta chains from one sample, sequenced in a study of blood T cell repertoires in COVID-19. Clones were read by immunoSEQ multiplex PCR, and TCRdb kept only the in-frame ones, dropping some. The sample contains under 200,000 clones, around 81% of which appear only once. The sequenced sample consisted of peripheral blood. These receptors were collected from a woman older than 75 with COVID-19, enrolled during active disease. The CDR3 runs from the conserved cysteine through the conserved F or W. Each record gives: clone size, D gene, J gene, V gene, CDR3 protein, CDR3 DNA. D genes are given only for firm matches. Clone sizes are given selectively: once, few, many, or a class where the clone is expanded.

>NA|NA|TRBJ1-5|TRBV15
CATSRDSGKNQPQHF
TGTGCCACCAGCAGAGATTCCGGGAAGAATCAGCCCCAGCATTTT
>few|TRBD1|TRBJ1-2|TRBV19
CASSRLTGGAVNGYTF
TGTGCCAGTAGTAGACTGACAGGGGGCGCGGTAAATGGCTACACCTTC
>few|TRBD2|TRBJ2-7|TRBV4-1
CASSQAASGFSYEQYF
TGCGCCAGCAGCCAAGCAGCTAGCGGATTCTCCTACGAGCAGTACTTC
>NA|NA|TRBJ1-1|TRBV25-1
CASSETGIIDNTEAFF
TGTGCCAGCAGTGAGACAGGAATTATCGACAACACTGAAGCTTTCTTT
>NA|TRBD1|TRBJ2-7|TRBV5-4
CASSRSNRDRSDF
TGTGCCAGCAGCAGATCCAACCGGGACAGGTCAGACTTC
>NA|TRBD1|TRBJ1-4|TRBV5-1
CASSLAGTGGHRGEKLFF
TGCGCCAGCAGCTTGGCAGGAACAGGGGGTCATCGGGGTGAAAAACTGTTTTTT
>NA|NA|TRBJ1-1|TRBV2
CASSGAVSEAFF
TGTGCCAGCAGTGGGGCAGTAAGTGAAGCTTTCTTT
>NA|NA|TRBJ2-2|TRBV7-6
CASRDPLRSGELFF
TGTGCCAGCAGAGATCCCCTCAGGTCCGGGGAGCTGTTTTTT
>NA|TRBD1|TRBJ2-7|TRBV6-5
CASRMGQNYEQYF
TGTGCCAGCAGAATGGGACAGAACTACGAGCAGTACTTC
>NA|NA|TRBJ1-3|TRBV6-5
CASRGGIVSGNTIYF
TGTGCCAGCCGCGGGGGAATTGTTTCTGGAAACACCATATATTTT
>NA|TRBD2|TRBJ2-7|TRBV6-5
CASSGLGLLYEQYF
TGTGCCAGCTCGGGACTAGGACTACTCTACGAGCAGTACTTC
>NA|TRBD1|TRBJ2-2|TRBV28
CASSRAGTGGTGELFF
TGTGCCAGCAGTCGGGCGGGGACAGGGGGAACCGGGGAGCTGTTTTTT
>NA|TRBD1|TRBJ2-2|TRBV9
CASRQGALRTGELFF
TGTGCCAGCAGGCAGGGGGCACTGAGGACCGGGGAGCTGTTTTTT
>NA|NA|TRBJ2-7|TRBV18
CASSPLFEGDRTRRYF
TGTGCCAGCTCACCCCTCTTTGAGGGGGATCGAACACGGAGGTACTTC
>NA|NA|TRBJ2-1|TRBV7-2
CASTQRGSYNEQFF
TGTGCCAGCACCCAACGGGGCTCCTACAATGAGCAGTTCTTC
>NA|NA|TRBJ1-1|TRBV7-3
CASSFQGTSSEAFF
TGTGCCAGCAGCTTCCAGGGGACGTCCTCTGAAGCTTTCTTT
>once|NA|TRBJ1-1|TRBV6-5
CASSRRESLAFF
TGTGCCAGCTCTCGACGGGAGTCTCTGGCTTTCTTT
>NA|TRBD2|TRBJ2-7|TRBV5-5
CASSLKGRASGTVNPYEQYF
TGTGCCAGCAGCTTGAAAGGCCGGGCTAGCGGGACAGTAAACCCCTACGAGCAGTACTTC
>NA|NA|TRBJ2-1|TRBV21-1
CPWGGDHKEQFF
TGTCCCTGGGGGGGGGACCATAAGGAGCAGTTCTTC
>once|NA|TRBJ1-2|TRBV23-1
CASTQVGPNYGYTF
TGCGCCAGCACCCAGGTGGGCCCAAACTATGGCTACACCTTC
>NA|NA|TRBJ1-2|TRBV3-1/TRBV3-2
CASSHQDRGYGYTF
TGTGCCAGCAGCCACCAGGACCGGGGCTATGGCTACACCTTC
>NA|TRBD2|TRBJ2-1|TRBV13
CASSFLAGDPQPYNEQFF
TGTGCCAGCAGCTTTCTAGCGGGGGACCCCCAACCCTACAATGAGCAGTTCTTC
>once|NA|TRBJ1-3|TRBV18
CASSPTARGNTIYF
TGTGCCAGCTCACCAACAGCCCGGGGAAACACCATATATTTT
>NA|NA|TRBJ2-1|TRBV19
CASTMGWGVLDEQFF
TGTGCCAGTACTATGGGGTGGGGGGTTTTAGATGAGCAGTTCTTC
>few|NA|TRBJ1-3|TRBV7-2
CASSSKTVLSGNTIYF
TGTGCCAGCAGCTCTAAGACAGTCTTATCTGGAAACACCATATATTTT
>NA|TRBD2|TRBJ2-7|TRBV14
CASSQERTSGSYEQYF
TGTGCCAGCAGCCAAGAAAGAACTAGCGGTTCCTACGAGCAGTACTTC
>NA|NA|TRBJ1-2|TRBV9
CASSVSQGRANYGYTF
TGTGCCAGCAGCGTATCCCAGGGAAGAGCTAACTATGGCTACACCTTC
>NA|TRBD2|TRBJ2-3|TRBV29-1
CSVEGTSGRETDTQYF
TGCAGCGTTGAGGGGACTAGCGGGAGGGAGACGGATACGCAGTATTTT
>NA|NA|TRBJ2-5|TRBV3-1/TRBV3-2
CASSQVVETQYF
TGTGCCAGCAGCCAAGTCGTGGAGACCCAGTACTTC
>NA|TRBD1|TRBJ1-1|TRBV27
CASIGGGLRWFF
TGTGCCAGCATCGGAGGGGGCCTCAGGTGGTTCTTT
>NA|TRBD2|TRBJ2-2|TRBV7-8
CASSPRLLAGGPRTGELFF
TGTGCCAGCAGCCCCAGGCTACTAGCGGGAGGGCCTCGGACCGGGGAGCTGTTTTTT